The 16 T cell receptor beta chains reported below all come from one sample, sequenced in a study of T cell responses to AZD1222 COVID-19 vaccine. Assay used: immunoSEQ multiplex PCR; TCRdb lists only in-frame clones, some missing. This table has approximately 140,000 clones, approximately 94% appearing once. This specimen consisted of peripheral blood, obtained on day 0 of AZD1222 vaccination. Every receptor here comes from an adult in good health.

The genes are TRBV7-8 and TRBJ2-7, with D tentatively TRBD1 or TRBD2 (5 bases each). The CDR3 sequence is 15 residues long. Trimming took off 1 base at V and 4 bases at J, with 14 bases between the two ends. Germline V CDR1 and CDR2: SGHVS, FQNEAQ. The CDR3 DNA follows: TGTGCCAGCAGCTTAGATACGGGGCCGGGATACGAGCAGTACTTC. Protein product: CASSLDTGPGYEQYF.

V usage is TRBV19 and J usage is TRBJ2-1; D is possibly TRBD2 (5 bases). Trimming shortened V by 4 bases and J by 0 bases, and 13 bases separated the two germline ends. Germline CDR1 and CDR2: LNHDA and SQIVND (reference sequence). The CDR3 has 16 amino acids. The CDR3 sequence is CASSNNRENSYNEQFF. For the CDR3, the DNA is TGTGCCAGTAGTAACAACCGGGAAAACTCCTACAATGAGCAGTTCTTC.

The chain links TRBV5-1 to TRBJ2-2, with 10 bases matching TRBD2. J gave up 5 bases and V 4 bases, and 8 bases lay outside the gene matches. The length of the CDR3 is 16 residues. The germline V gene encodes CDR1 SGHRS and CDR2 YFSETQ. In nucleotides, the CDR3 is TGCGCCAGCAGCGCCTCTAGCGGGAGTGAAACCGGGGAGCTGTTTTTT. It encodes CASSASSGSETGELFF.

The rearrangement links TRBV27 to TRBJ2-7; 7 nucleotides match TRBD1. The CDR3 is made up of 18 amino acids. V lost 5 bases, J lost 3 bases, and 19 bases stayed unmatched. The germline CDR1 and CDR2 sequences are MNHEY and SMNVEV (reference sequence). The CDR3 bases are TGTGCCAGCAGTCGAATCCTGGGTAGACAGGGCTCGTACTACGAGCAGTACTTC. Translated: CASSRILGRQGSYYEQYF.

The V and J genes are TRBV7-2 and TRBJ2-7, with 7 bases that match TRBD2. The length of the CDR3 is 15 residues. Germline CDR1 reads SGHTA; CDR2 reads FQGNSA. The V segment lost 0 bases and the J segment 3 bases; nucleotides outside the gene matches: 5. The chain's CDR3 is CASSLAAGDYYEQYF. CDR3 DNA sequence: TGTGCCAGCAGCTTAGCTGCGGGAGATTACTACGAGCAGTACTTC.

The gene calls are TRBV3-1 (or the pseudogene TRBV3-2) and TRBJ1-4, with D unresolved. The CDR3 has 17 amino acids. Germline V lookup: CDR1 LGHDT, CDR2 YNNKEL (reference sequence). V gave up 2 bases and J gave up 0 bases, with 13 bases separating them. The CDR3 protein is CASSQSGTAATNEKLFF. CDR3 nucleotides: TGTGCCAGCAGCCAAAGCGGAACAGCCGCAACTAATGAAAAACTGTTTTTT.

The chain links TRBV9 to TRBJ1-5; unclear D gene. The V and J ends lost 2 bases and 6 bases respectively, with 9 bases between them. Germline lookup yields CDR1 SGDLS and CDR2 YYNGEE. The CDR3 consists of 13 residues. The CDR3 reads CASSVEGIQPQHF. DNA for the CDR3: TGTGCCAGCAGCGTGGAGGGAATTCAGCCCCAGCATTTT.

The chain employs TRBV7-8 and TRBJ2-3; D is ambiguous. The germline V and J ends were trimmed by 3 bases and 0 bases, with 7 bases remaining between them. Germline V gene data show CDR1 as SGHVS and CDR2 as FQNEAQ. The CDR3 totals 14 residues. This chain's CDR3 is CASSLLGSTDTQYF. The CDR3 DNA reads TGTGCCAGCAGCTTGCTCGGGAGCACAGATACGCAGTATTTT.

The chain uses TRBV7-9 and TRBJ1-1; no clear D. Trimming removed 6 bases at V and 10 bases at J, with 18 bases between. The CDR3 spans 13 residues. Per germline, CDR1 SEHNR and CDR2 FQNEAQ (reference sequence). The CDR3 nucleotides read TGTGCCAGCAGACCTCCGGGCCTGGTCGGAGCTTTCTTT. Protein product: CASRPPGLVGAFF.

The chain links TRBV7-3 to TRBJ2-1; D gene uncertain. V was shortened by 0 bases and J by 7 bases, with 13 bases between the two germline ends. This CDR3 contains 15 residues. From germline, CDR1 is SGHTA and CDR2 FQGTGA. CDR3 sequence (DNA): TGTGCCAGCAGCTTAACGGTCGGGTGGTGGAATGAGCAGTTCTTC. Amino acids: CASSLTVGWWNEQFF.

This clone was picked up one time. The chain has TRBV7-2 and TRBJ2-5; D is tentatively TRBD1 or TRBD2 (6 bases each). This CDR3 is built from 21 residues. The germline V gene has CDR1 SGHTA and CDR2 FQGNSA. Trimming shortened V by 0 bases and J by 1 base, and 27 bases separated the two germline ends. The CDR3 coding sequence is TGTGCCAGCAGCTTAGCCCCGGGGGCTCTTGGCATTGCCACTATCCAAGAGACCCAGTACTTC. As protein: CASSLAPGALGIATIQETQYF.

This clone was recorded only once. The V gene is TRBV15, the J gene TRBJ1-1; D call uncertain. The germline CDR1 and CDR2 sequences are LNHNV and YYDKDF (reference sequence). There are 14 residues in the CDR3. Trimming left V 0 bases short and J 1 base short, with 6 bases between. The CDR3 DNA sequence: TGTGCCACCAGCAGAGATCGACAGAACACTGAAGCTTTCTTT. Its protein is CATSRDRQNTEAFF.

With respect to this clone: A junction boundary mismatches the germline segment, possibly from a read error. This chain uses TRBV5-4 with TRBJ2-5; 10 bases fit TRBD1. Germline V gives CDR1 SGHNT, CDR2 YYREEE (reference sequence). The CDR3 has 17 amino acids. CDR3 region: CASSPTGTGVIQGTQYF. The CDR3 DNA reads as TGTGCCAGCAGTCCTACCGGGACAGGGGTCATACAAGGGACCCAGTACTTC.

This chain uses TRBV9 with TRBJ1-1, with a tentative D call TRBD1 (6 bases). The CDR3 covers 16 residues. V was trimmed by 3 bases and J by 3 bases, leaving 18 bases between them. The germline gives CDR1 SGDLS, CDR2 YYNGEE. CDR3 sequence: CASSDGGGRLDTEAFF. The CDR3 DNA reads TGTGCCAGCAGCGACGGAGGGGGGCGACTGGACACTGAAGCTTTCTTT.

This rearrangement joins TRBV27 to TRBJ2-5; D remains unclear. The CDR3 sequence is 13 residues long. Germline CDR1 is MNHEY and CDR2 is SMNVEV (reference sequence). Trimming took off 4 bases at V and 2 bases at J, with 8 bases between the two ends. This CDR3 is CASSSRLQETQYF. CDR3 DNA sequence: TGTGCCAGCAGTTCTCGGTTACAAGAGACCCAGTACTTC.

CDR3 DNA: TGCGCCAGCAGCCTCGGGACTTTCTCCAATGAGCAGTTCTTC. Its protein product is CASSLGTFSNEQFF. The chain has TRBV4-1 and TRBJ2-1; TRBD2 might be the D (6 bases). Germline assignment: CDR1 MGHRA and CDR2 YSYEKL. Deletions cut 4 bases from V and 6 bases from J, with 13 bases between. CDR3 length equals 14 residues.